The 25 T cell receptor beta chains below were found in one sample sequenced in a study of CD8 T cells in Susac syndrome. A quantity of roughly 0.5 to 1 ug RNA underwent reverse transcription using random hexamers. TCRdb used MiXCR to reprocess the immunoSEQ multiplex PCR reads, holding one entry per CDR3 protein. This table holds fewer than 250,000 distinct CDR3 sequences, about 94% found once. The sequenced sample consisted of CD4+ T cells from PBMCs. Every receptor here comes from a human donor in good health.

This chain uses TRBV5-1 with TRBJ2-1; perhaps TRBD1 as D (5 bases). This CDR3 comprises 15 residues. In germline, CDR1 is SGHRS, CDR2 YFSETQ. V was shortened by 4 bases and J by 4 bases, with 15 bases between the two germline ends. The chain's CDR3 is CASSLLRGRYNEQFF. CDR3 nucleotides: TGCGCCAGCAGCCTCCTAAGGGGTCGATACAATGAGCAGTTCTTC.

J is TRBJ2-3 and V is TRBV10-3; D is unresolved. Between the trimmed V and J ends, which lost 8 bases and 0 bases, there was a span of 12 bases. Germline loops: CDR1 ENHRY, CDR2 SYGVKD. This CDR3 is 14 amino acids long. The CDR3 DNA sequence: TGTGCCATCTCGGTGAAACGGAGCACAGATACGCAGTATTTT. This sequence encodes CAISVKRSTDTQYF.

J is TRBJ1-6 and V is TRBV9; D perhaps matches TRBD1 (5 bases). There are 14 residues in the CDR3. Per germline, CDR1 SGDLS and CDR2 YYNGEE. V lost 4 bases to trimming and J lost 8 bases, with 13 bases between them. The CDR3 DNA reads TGTGCCAGCAGCTCTATCAGGGCCGATTCACCCCTCCACTTT. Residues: CASSSIRADSPLHF.

CDR3 region: CASSPRTPHEQYV. The CDR3 DNA is TGTGCCAGCAGCCCACGCACCCCTCACGAGCAGTACGTC. The chain has TRBV7-8 and TRBJ2-7; no clear D gene. Germline values: CDR1 SGHVS, CDR2 FQNEAQ. V shed 5 bases and J shed 5 bases, with 13 bases lying between them. CDR3 length: 13 residues.

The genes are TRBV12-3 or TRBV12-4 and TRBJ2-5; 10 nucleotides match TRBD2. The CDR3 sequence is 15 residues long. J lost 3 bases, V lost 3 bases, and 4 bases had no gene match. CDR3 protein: CASSFLSGGEETQYF. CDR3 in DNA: TGTGCCAGCAGTTTTCTGAGCGGGGGGGAAGAGACCCAGTACTTC.

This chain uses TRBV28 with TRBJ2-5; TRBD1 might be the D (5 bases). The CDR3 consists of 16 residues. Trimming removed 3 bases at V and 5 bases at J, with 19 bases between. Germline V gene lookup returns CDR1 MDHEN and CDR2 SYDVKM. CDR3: CASSLSDSPVRETQYF. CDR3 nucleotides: TGTGCCAGCAGTTTGTCCGACAGCCCGGTTCGGGAGACCCAGTACTTC.

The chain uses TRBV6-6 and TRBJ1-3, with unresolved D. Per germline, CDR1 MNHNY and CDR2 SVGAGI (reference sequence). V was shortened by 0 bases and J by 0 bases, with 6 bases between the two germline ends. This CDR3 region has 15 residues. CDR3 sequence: CASSYSSLSGNTIYF. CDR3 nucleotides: TGTGCCAGCAGTTACTCTTCCCTCTCTGGAAACACCATATATTTT.

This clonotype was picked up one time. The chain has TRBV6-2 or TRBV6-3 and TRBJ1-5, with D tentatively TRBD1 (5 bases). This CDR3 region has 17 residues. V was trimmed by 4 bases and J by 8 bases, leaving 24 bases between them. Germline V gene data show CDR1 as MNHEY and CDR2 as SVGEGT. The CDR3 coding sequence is TGTGCCAGCAGTTCCCCGCCAGGGCTCTGGAGGACCGAGCCCCAGCATTTT. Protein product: CASSSPPGLWRTEPQHF.

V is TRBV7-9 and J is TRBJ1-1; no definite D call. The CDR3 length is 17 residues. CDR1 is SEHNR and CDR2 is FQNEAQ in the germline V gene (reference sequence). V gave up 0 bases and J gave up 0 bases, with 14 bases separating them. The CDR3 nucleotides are TGTGCCAGCAGCTTAGCTGCAGGATCCTTCATGAACACTGAAGCTTTCTTT. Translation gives CASSLAAGSFMNTEAFF.

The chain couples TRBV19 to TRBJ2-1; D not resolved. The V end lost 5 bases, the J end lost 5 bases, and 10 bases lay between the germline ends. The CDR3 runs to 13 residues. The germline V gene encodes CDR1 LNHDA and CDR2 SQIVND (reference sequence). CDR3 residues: CASSAQVNNEQFF. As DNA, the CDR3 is TGTGCCAGTAGTGCTCAGGTTAACAATGAGCAGTTCTTC.

CDR3 in amino acids: CASSLAGSYNEQFF. The CDR3 DNA reads as TGCGCCAGCAGCTTGGCCGGCAGTTACAATGAGCAGTTCTTC. The chain carries TRBV5-1 and TRBJ2-1; no definite D call. The V end was cut by 0 bases, the J end by 4 bases, with 8 bases between. Per the germline V gene, CDR1 is SGHRS and CDR2 is YFSETQ. This CDR3 contains 14 residues.

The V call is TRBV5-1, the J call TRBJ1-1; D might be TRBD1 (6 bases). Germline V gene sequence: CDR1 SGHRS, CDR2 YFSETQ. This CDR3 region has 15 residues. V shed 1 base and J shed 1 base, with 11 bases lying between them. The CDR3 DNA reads TGCGCCAGCAGCTTGAACAGGGAAACGAACACTGAAGCTTTCTTT. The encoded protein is CASSLNRETNTEAFF.

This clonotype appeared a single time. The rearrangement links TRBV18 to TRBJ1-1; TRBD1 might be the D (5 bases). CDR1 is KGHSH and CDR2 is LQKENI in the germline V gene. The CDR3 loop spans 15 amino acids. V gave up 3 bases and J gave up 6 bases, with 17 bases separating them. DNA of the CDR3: TGTGCCAGCTCACCGATGGGGCAGCGCTCAGCTGAAGCTTTCTTT. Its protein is CASSPMGQRSAEAFF.

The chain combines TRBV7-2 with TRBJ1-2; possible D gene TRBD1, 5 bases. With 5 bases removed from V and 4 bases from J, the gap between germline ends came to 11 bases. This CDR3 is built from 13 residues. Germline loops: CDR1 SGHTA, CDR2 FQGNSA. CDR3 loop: CASSRDPIYGYTF. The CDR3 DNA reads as TGTGCCAGCAGCCGGGACCCTATCTATGGCTACACCTTC.

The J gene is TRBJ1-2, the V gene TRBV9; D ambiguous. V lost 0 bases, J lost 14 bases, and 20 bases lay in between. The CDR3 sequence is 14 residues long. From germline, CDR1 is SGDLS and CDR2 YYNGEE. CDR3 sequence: CASSVDPTAGSWTF. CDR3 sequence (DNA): TGTGCCAGCAGCGTAGACCCGACGGCAGGCTCTTGGACCTTC.

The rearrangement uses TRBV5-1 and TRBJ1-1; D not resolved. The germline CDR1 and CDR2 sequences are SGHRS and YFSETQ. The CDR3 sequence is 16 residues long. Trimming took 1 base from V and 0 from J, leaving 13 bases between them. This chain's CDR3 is CASSLSLRPMNTEAFF. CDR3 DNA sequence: TGCGCCAGCAGCTTGAGTCTCCGACCCATGAACACTGAAGCTTTCTTT.

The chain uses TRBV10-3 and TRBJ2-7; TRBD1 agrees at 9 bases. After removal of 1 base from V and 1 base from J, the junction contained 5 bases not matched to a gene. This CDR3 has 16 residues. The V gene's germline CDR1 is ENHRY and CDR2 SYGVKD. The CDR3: CAISELDRGESYEQYF. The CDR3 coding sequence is TGTGCCATCAGTGAGTTGGACAGGGGAGAGTCCTACGAGCAGTACTTC.

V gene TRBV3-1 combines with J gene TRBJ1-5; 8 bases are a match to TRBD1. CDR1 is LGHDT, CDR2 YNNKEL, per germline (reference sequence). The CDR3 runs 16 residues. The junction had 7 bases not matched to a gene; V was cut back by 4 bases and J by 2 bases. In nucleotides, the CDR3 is TGTGCCAGCAGCCTCCAGGACAGGGTTGGCAATCAGCCCCAGCATTTT. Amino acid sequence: CASSLQDRVGNQPQHF. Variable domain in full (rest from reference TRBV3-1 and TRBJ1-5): DTAVSQTPKYLVTQMGNDKSIKCEQNLGHDTMYWYKQDSKKFLKIMFSYNNKELIINETVPNRFSPKSPDKAHLNLHINSLELGDSAVYFCASSLQDRVGNQPQHFGDGTRLSIL.

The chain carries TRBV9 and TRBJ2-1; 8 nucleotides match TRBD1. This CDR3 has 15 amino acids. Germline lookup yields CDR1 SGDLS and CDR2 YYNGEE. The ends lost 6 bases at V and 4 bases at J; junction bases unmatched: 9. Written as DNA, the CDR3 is TGTGCCAGCACGACCGGACAGGGTCCTTACAATGAGCAGTTCTTC. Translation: CASTTGQGPYNEQFF.

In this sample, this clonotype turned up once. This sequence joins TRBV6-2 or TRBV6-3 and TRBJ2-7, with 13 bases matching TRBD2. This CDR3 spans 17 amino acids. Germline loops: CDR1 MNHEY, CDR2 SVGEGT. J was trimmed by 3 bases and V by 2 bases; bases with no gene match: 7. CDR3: CASSYDLGLAGSYEQYV. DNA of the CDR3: TGTGCCAGCAGTTACGACCTGGGACTAGCGGGGAGCTACGAGCAGTACGTC.

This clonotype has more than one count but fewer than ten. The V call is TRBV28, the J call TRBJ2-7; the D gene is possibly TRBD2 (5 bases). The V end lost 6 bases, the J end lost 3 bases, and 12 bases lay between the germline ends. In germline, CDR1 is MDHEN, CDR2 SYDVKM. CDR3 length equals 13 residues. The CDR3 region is CASRSAGVYEQYV. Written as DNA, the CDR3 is TGTGCCAGCAGGTCCGCCGGGGTCTACGAGCAGTACGTC.

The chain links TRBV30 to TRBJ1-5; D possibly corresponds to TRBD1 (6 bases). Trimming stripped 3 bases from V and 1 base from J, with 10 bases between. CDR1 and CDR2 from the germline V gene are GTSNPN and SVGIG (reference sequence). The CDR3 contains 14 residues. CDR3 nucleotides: TGTGCCTGGAGCGATAGGGGGAGCAATCAGCCCCAGCATTTT. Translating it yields CAWSDRGSNQPQHF.

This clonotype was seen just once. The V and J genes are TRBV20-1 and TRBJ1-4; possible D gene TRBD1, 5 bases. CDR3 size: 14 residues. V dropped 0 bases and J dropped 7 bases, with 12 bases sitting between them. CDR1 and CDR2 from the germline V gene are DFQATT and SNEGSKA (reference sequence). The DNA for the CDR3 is TGCAGTGCTAGAGATCAGAGGGACGGTGAAAAACTGTTTTTT. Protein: CSARDQRDGEKLFF.

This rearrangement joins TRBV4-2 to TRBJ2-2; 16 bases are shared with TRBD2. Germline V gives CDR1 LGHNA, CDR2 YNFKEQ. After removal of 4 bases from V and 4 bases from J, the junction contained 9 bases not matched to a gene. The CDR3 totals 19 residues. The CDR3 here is CASSLGTSGGAGSTGELFF. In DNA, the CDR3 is TGTGCCAGCAGCCTAGGGACTAGCGGGGGGGCAGGGAGCACCGGGGAGCTGTTTTTT.

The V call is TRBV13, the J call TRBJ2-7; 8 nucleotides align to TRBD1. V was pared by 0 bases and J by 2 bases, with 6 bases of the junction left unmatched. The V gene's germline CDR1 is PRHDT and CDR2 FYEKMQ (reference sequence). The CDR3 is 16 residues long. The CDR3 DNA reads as TGTGCCAGCAGCTTAGGTTTAGGACAGGGACCCTACGAGCAGTACTTC. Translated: CASSLGLGQGPYEQYF.